A selection of T cell receptor beta chains follows, all from one sample in a study of control samples from healthy donors and cancer patients. Profiling relied on immunoSEQ multiplex PCR, and the TCRdb table lists in-frame clones only, not all of them. The data hold some 76,000 clones, with over 85% observed a single time. The sequencing input was PBMCs. The receptors were sampled from a man between 60 and 75 years old with lung cancer. Each CDR3 is given with its conserved first and last residue. Fields, in order: J gene, D gene, clone size, V gene, CDR3 DNA, CDR3 protein. A D gene is named only where the DNA matches it firmly. Clone size is given for some rows only: seen once, a few or many times, or a class if the clone is expanded.

j_call: TRBJ2-1; d_call: TRBD1; clone_size: -; v_call: TRBV6-4; cdr3_nt: TGTGCCAGCAGTGACTCGAGACAGGGGTCCTACAATGAGCAGTTCTTC; cdr3_aa: CASSDSRQGSYNEQFF
j_call: TRBJ2-3; d_call: -; clone_size: -; v_call: TRBV4-1; cdr3_nt: TGCGCCAGCAGCCAGGTACACGTCTACACAGATACGCAGTATTTT; cdr3_aa: CASSQVHVYTDTQYF
j_call: TRBJ1-4; d_call: TRBD1; clone_size: -; v_call: TRBV10-3; cdr3_nt: TGTGCCATCAGTGGGACAGGGGGTGAAAAACTGTTTTTT; cdr3_aa: CAISGTGGEKLFF
j_call: TRBJ2-1; d_call: TRBD2; clone_size: -; v_call: TRBV7-3; cdr3_nt: TGTGCCAGCAGCTTCCGGGGGGGTAGCTCCTACAATGAGCAGTTCTTC; cdr3_aa: CASSFRGGSSYNEQFF
j_call: TRBJ1-2; d_call: -; clone_size: -; v_call: TRBV5-1; cdr3_nt: TGCGCCAGCAGCTTGGCTTCAGGGACTAACTATGGCTACACCTTC; cdr3_aa: CASSLASGTNYGYTF
j_call: TRBJ1-2; d_call: -; clone_size: -; v_call: TRBV6-1; cdr3_nt: TGTGCCAGCAGTGAGCGACAAGGAATCTATGGCTACACCTTC; cdr3_aa: CASSERQGIYGYTF
j_call: TRBJ1-2; d_call: -; clone_size: -; v_call: TRBV30; cdr3_nt: TGTGCCTGGAGGCCAGCGGGGGGCTGGGATGGCTACACCTTC; cdr3_aa: CAWRPAGGWDGYTF
j_call: TRBJ2-7; d_call: -; clone_size: medium-sized; v_call: TRBV5-1; cdr3_nt: TGCGCCAGCAGCTTGGCCGGCGAGCGCGAGCAGTACTTC; cdr3_aa: CASSLAGEREQYF
j_call: TRBJ2-2; d_call: -; clone_size: -; v_call: TRBV7-3; cdr3_nt: TGTGCCAGCAGCTTAAGTGGGGCGAACACCGGGGAGCTGTTTTTT; cdr3_aa: CASSLSGANTGELFF
j_call: TRBJ1-4; d_call: TRBD1; clone_size: -; v_call: TRBV5-1; cdr3_nt: TGCGCCAGCACACCGGGACAGATAGCAACTAATGAAAAACTGTTTTTT; cdr3_aa: CASTPGQIATNEKLFF
j_call: TRBJ1-6; d_call: -; clone_size: few; v_call: TRBV5-6; cdr3_nt: TGTGCCAGCAAACCGGGAAATAATTCACCCCTCCACTTT; cdr3_aa: CASKPGNNSPLHF
j_call: TRBJ1-1; d_call: -; clone_size: -; v_call: TRBV3-1/TRBV3-2; cdr3_nt: TGTGCCAGCAGCCGCGTGGGGGGTGGTAATGAAGCTTTCTTT; cdr3_aa: CASSRVGGGNEAFF
j_call: TRBJ2-5; d_call: TRBD2; clone_size: -; v_call: TRBV5-1; cdr3_nt: TGCGCCAGCAGCTTGGGTCTAGCGGGGTCGTACCAAGAGACCCAGTACTTC; cdr3_aa: CASSLGLAGSYQETQYF
j_call: TRBJ2-1; d_call: -; clone_size: -; v_call: TRBV6-5; cdr3_nt: TGTGCCAGCATTATCTTGGACGGTCCCAATGAGCAGTTCTTC; cdr3_aa: CASIILDGPNEQFF
j_call: TRBJ1-1; d_call: TRBD1; clone_size: -; v_call: TRBV5-1; cdr3_nt: TGCGCCAGCAGCTTCCAGACAGGGGGCACTGAAGCTTTCTTT; cdr3_aa: CASSFQTGGTEAFF
j_call: TRBJ2-5; d_call: -; clone_size: -; v_call: TRBV5-6; cdr3_nt: TGTGCCAGCAGCTTGTTGACCAGACAAGAGACCCAGTACTTC; cdr3_aa: CASSLLTRQETQYF
j_call: TRBJ1-5; d_call: TRBD1; clone_size: few; v_call: TRBV7-2; cdr3_nt: TGTGCCAGCAGCCCCTCGGGACAGGGATTCTATAGCAATCAGCCCCAGCATTTT; cdr3_aa: CASSPSGQGFYSNQPQHF
j_call: TRBJ1-1; d_call: -; clone_size: -; v_call: TRBV10-2; cdr3_nt: TGCGCCAGCAGGCCAGCTGGACGGAGGAACACTGAAGCTTTCTTT; cdr3_aa: CASRPAGRRNTEAFF
j_call: TRBJ2-1; d_call: TRBD2; clone_size: -; v_call: TRBV15; cdr3_nt: TGTGCCACCAGCAGGGGTAGCGGGGGGTTCAATGAGCAGTTCTTC; cdr3_aa: CATSRGSGGFNEQFF
j_call: TRBJ1-1; d_call: TRBD1; clone_size: -; v_call: TRBV5-1; cdr3_nt: TGCGCCAGCAGCCCCCTGCCCGGGACCCAGGGGGACACTGAAGCTTTCTTT; cdr3_aa: CASSPLPGTQGDTEAFF
j_call: TRBJ2-1; d_call: TRBD2; clone_size: -; v_call: TRBV3-1/TRBV3-2; cdr3_nt: TGTGCCAGCAGCCAAGATCGTGAAGGGACTAGCGGGGTCAATGAGCAGTTCTTC; cdr3_aa: CASSQDREGTSGVNEQFF
j_call: TRBJ2-5; d_call: TRBD1; clone_size: -; v_call: TRBV9; cdr3_nt: TGTGCCAGCAGCGCTTCACAGGGGGCCAGGGAGACCCAGTACTTC; cdr3_aa: CASSASQGARETQYF
j_call: TRBJ1-1; d_call: TRBD1; clone_size: -; v_call: TRBV2; cdr3_nt: TGTGCCAGCAGGCTATCCGGGACAGGGGGCGATTTGACTGAAGCTTTCTTT; cdr3_aa: CASRLSGTGGDLTEAFF
j_call: TRBJ1-5; d_call: -; clone_size: -; v_call: TRBV12-3/TRBV12-4; cdr3_nt: TGTGCCAGCAGTTTCTCGGGTTATCAGCCCCAGCATTTT; cdr3_aa: CASSFSGYQPQHF
j_call: TRBJ2-3; d_call: TRBD2; clone_size: once; v_call: TRBV5-4; cdr3_nt: TGTGCCAGCACCTCAAGCGGGGGGGATTGGGATACGCAGTATTTT; cdr3_aa: CASTSSGGDWDTQYF
j_call: TRBJ2-3; d_call: -; clone_size: -; v_call: TRBV5-1; cdr3_nt: TGCGCCAGCAGCTTGGCGCCGACAGGGAGGACAGATACGCAGTATTTT; cdr3_aa: CASSLAPTGRTDTQYF
j_call: TRBJ2-5; d_call: -; clone_size: -; v_call: TRBV18; cdr3_nt: TGTGCCAGCTCTCACGCCTACAGGGAAAAAGAGACCCAGTACTTC; cdr3_aa: CASSHAYREKETQYF
j_call: TRBJ2-2; d_call: TRBD1; clone_size: -; v_call: TRBV7-8; cdr3_nt: TGTGCCAGCAGCCCAGGGGGAACCGGGGAGCTGTTTTTT; cdr3_aa: CASSPGGTGELFF
j_call: TRBJ1-4; d_call: TRBD1; clone_size: -; v_call: TRBV3-1/TRBV3-2; cdr3_nt: TGTGCCAGCAGCCAAGCAGGGGGGGTAACTAATGAAAAACTGTTTTTT; cdr3_aa: CASSQAGGVTNEKLFF
j_call: TRBJ1-1; d_call: TRBD1; clone_size: -; v_call: TRBV29-1; cdr3_nt: TGCAGCGCAACCAGTGGGGGACAGAATATGAACACTGAAGCTTTCTTT; cdr3_aa: CSATSGGQNMNTEAFF
j_call: TRBJ1-1; d_call: -; clone_size: few; v_call: TRBV9; cdr3_nt: TGTGCCAGCAGCCCCCGAGCTAGCATGAACACTGAAGCTTTCTTT; cdr3_aa: CASSPRASMNTEAFF
j_call: TRBJ1-4; d_call: -; clone_size: -; v_call: TRBV3-1/TRBV3-2; cdr3_nt: TGTGCCAGCAGTCATCCCGGTAGGGGGAATAATGAAAAACTGTTTTTT; cdr3_aa: CASSHPGRGNNEKLFF
j_call: TRBJ2-3; d_call: -; clone_size: once; v_call: TRBV18; cdr3_nt: TGTGCCAGCTCACCCATCGGGCAGGAGCTTAGCACAGATACGCAGTATTTT; cdr3_aa: CASSPIGQELSTDTQYF
j_call: TRBJ1-5; d_call: -; clone_size: few; v_call: TRBV5-1; cdr3_nt: TGCGCCAGCAGCTTGGGACAAATTGATCAGCCCCAGCATTTT; cdr3_aa: CASSLGQIDQPQHF
j_call: TRBJ2-1; d_call: -; clone_size: -; v_call: TRBV5-1; cdr3_nt: TGCGCCAGCAGCTTGTCGACTCAAGACAATGAGCAGTTCTTC; cdr3_aa: CASSLSTQDNEQFF
j_call: TRBJ1-5; d_call: -; clone_size: -; v_call: TRBV19; cdr3_nt: TGTGCCAGTAGTAAGAGGGAGTCTAGCAATCAGCCCCAGCATTTT; cdr3_aa: CASSKRESSNQPQHF